A selection of T cell receptor gamma chains follows, all from one sample in a study of gammadelta T cells in human blood. TCRdb re-processed the RT-PCR reads via CATT. This table holds more than 350 gamma-chain clones, about 8.7% found once. The sequenced material came from non-Vgamma9Vdelta2 gamma-delta T cells from cord blood. The receptors were gathered from a newborn. Each CDR3 is given with its conserved first and last residue. Fields, in order: V gene, J gene, CDR3 protein.

TRGV8	TRGJ1/TRGJ2	CATWDEWYYKKLF
TRGV9	TRGJP2	CALWEVMHSDWIKTF
TRGV8	TRGJ1/TRGJ2	CATWEPNYYKKLF
TRGV9	TRGJ1/TRGJ2	CALWEFPSNYYKKLF
TRGV3	TRGJ1/TRGJ2	CATWDRIVKLF
TRGV9	TRGJ1/TRGJ2	CALWEAQDYYKKLF
TRGV9	TRGJ1/TRGJ2	CALWEVRMIYYKKLF
TRGV2	TRGJ1/TRGJ2	CATWDGPNYYKKLF
TRGV5	TRGJ1/TRGJ2	CATWDRPENYKKLF
TRGV2	TRGJP2	CATWDGPGSSDWIKTF
TRGV5	TRGJ1/TRGJ2	CATWDSFYYKKLF
TRGV3	TRGJP2	CATWDRPSDWIKTF
TRGV3	TRGJ1/TRGJ2	CATWDRLGYYKKLF
TRGV2	TRGJ1/TRGJ2	CATWDGFGSKFYYKKLF
TRGV2	TRGJ1/TRGJ2	CATWDGPQGYKKLF
TRGV2	TRGJ1/TRGJ2	CATWDGIYYKKLF
TRGV10	TRGJP1	CAAWDYTTGWFKIF
TRGV2	TRGJP2	CATWDRGEGDRIKTF
TRGV8	TRGJP2	CATWGRGDDWIKTF
TRGV8	TRGJ1/TRGJ2	CATWASLRYKKLF
TRGV3	TRGJ1/TRGJ2	CATWDRPPNYYKKLF
TRGV8	TRGJ1/TRGJ2	CATWDSPGLNVHYYKKLF
TRGV5	TRGJ1/TRGJ2	CATWDRNYYKKLF
TRGV9	TRGJ1/TRGJ2	CALWEVRWGLF
TRGV2	TRGJ1/TRGJ2	CATWDDYKKLF
TRGV2	TRGJ1/TRGJ2	CATWDGSREKLF
TRGV5P	TRGJ1/TRGJ2	CATWGSGQKLF
TRGV8	TRGJ1/TRGJ2	CAPYLYYKKLF
TRGV8	TRGJP2	CATWDTSDWIKTF
TRGV10	TRGJP1	CAAWDTTGWFKIF
TRGV2	TRGJ1/TRGJ2	CATWDGRQYKKLF
TRGV10	TRGJ1/TRGJ2	CAAWDWGVGYYKKLF
TRGV9	TRGJ1/TRGJ2	CALWEEDYKKLF
TRGV3	TRGJ1/TRGJ2	CATWDRPDYKKLF
TRGV5	TRGJ1/TRGJ2	CATWDRHYKKLF
TRGV10	TRGJ1/TRGJ2	CAAWDFGTLYYKKLF